The sequence of this T cell receptor (beta chain) was determined in a study of blood T cell repertoires in COVID-19. V lost 0 bases, J lost 5 bases, and 3 bases stayed unmatched. The CDR3 has 15 amino acids. Germline CDR1 KGHSH, CDR2 LQKENI. Repertoires were generated with immunoSEQ multiplex PCR, while TCRdb's copy carries only in-frame clones and drops some. In the table there are about 130,000 clones, almost 85% of which are singletons. The J gene is TRBJ2-3, the V gene TRBV18; TRBD1 agrees at 9 bases. Sequenced input: peripheral blood. This sequence was found in a woman under 40 who had recovered from COVID-19. CDR3 in amino acids: CASSPPGQGEDTQYF. The CDR3 nucleotides are TGTGCCAGCTCACCACCGGGACAGGGTGAAGATACGCAGTATTTT.